This TCR beta chain was documented in a study of T cells in Graves' hyperthyroidism and ophthalmopathy. Notes on the study in general: Ophthalmopathy stood apart from stable hyperthyroidism in a 13 V-J model. The model's output predicted ophthalmopathy at a median of about 6.5 months prior to onset.

V shed 5 bases and J shed 6 bases, with 10 bases lying between them. This CDR3 is 13 amino acids long. The germline CDR1 and CDR2 sequences are SGHTA and FQGNSA. There were TCR beta CDR3 regions amplified from RNA transcripts. HTBI primers were used for first-round RT-PCR of the TCR CDR3. TCRdb recomputed calls from the multiplex PCR reads with MiXCR, one row per CDR3 protein. The data hold about 640,000 distinct CDR3 sequences, with roughly 45% observed a single time. This clonotype was recorded at least ten times. Its antigen is not known. Uncontrolled infection, other autoimmune disease, pregnancy and lactation each barred patients from inclusion.

This chain links TRBV7-2 with TRBJ2-2, with D unresolved. The sample was peripheral blood or thyroid tissue (not recorded which). This clonotype was sampled from an adult man with Graves' disease, either hyperthyroidism or ophthalmopathy (not recorded which). CDR3 bases: TGTGCCAGCAGCCCTCGGTGGTCCGGGGAGCTGTTTTTT. It codes for CASSPRWSGELFF.